The 6 T cell receptor beta chains in this list originate from one sample, sequenced in a study of OX40 agonist ivuxolimab in advanced cancers. TCRdb's copy holds only in-frame clones and misses some; the assay was immunoSEQ multiplex PCR. This table has 60,000 to 75,000 clones, about 81% appearing once. The sequencing used CD4+ or CD8+ T cells sorted from blood, collected in a trial of the OX40 agonist ivuxolimab. Receptor source: an adult with an advanced solid tumor such as melanoma, head and neck, liver or kidney cancer.

J is TRBJ1-1 and V is TRBV6-6; a weak D match, TRBD1 (6 bases). Trimming shortened V by 0 bases and J by 2 bases, and 10 bases separated the two germline ends. Germline CDR1 and CDR2: MNHNY and SVGAGI (reference sequence). CDR3 size: 15 residues. The CDR3 DNA reads TGTGCCAGCAGTTACTCGGGGGCCAGCAACACTGAAGCTTTCTTT. Translating it yields CASSYSGASNTEAFF.

This sequence joins TRBV6-6 and TRBJ1-1; D remains ambiguous. Germline V lookup: CDR1 MNHNY, CDR2 SVGAGI (reference sequence). Trimming shortened V by 0 bases and J by 11 bases, and 13 bases separated the two germline ends. The CDR3 consists of 13 residues. The CDR3 loop is CASSYSRAERAFF. The CDR3 DNA follows: TGTGCCAGCAGTTACTCGAGGGCCGAACGGGCTTTCTTT.

The V and J genes are TRBV30 and TRBJ1-2; D remains unclear. V lost 8 bases and J 4 bases, leaving 14 bases between the germline ends. Germline V lookup: CDR1 GTSNPN, CDR2 SVGIG (reference sequence). The CDR3 sequence is 12 residues long. CDR3 sequence (DNA): TGTGCCCTCCGCCGGAACCCCTATGGCTACACCTTC. Protein product: CALRRNPYGYTF.

V and J are TRBV11-3 and TRBJ2-1; the match to TRBD2 covers 15 bases. CDR3 length: 17 amino acids. V was pared by 2 bases and J by 2 bases, with 1 base of the junction left unmatched. Looked up from germline, CDR1 is SGHNT and CDR2 is YENEEA. CDR3 sequence: CASSLWTSGGAYNEQFF. In DNA form, the CDR3 reads TGTGCCAGCAGCTTATGGACTAGCGGGGGGGCCTACAATGAGCAGTTCTTC.

This clone was counted a single time. The genes are TRBV29-1 and TRBJ1-2; 9 nucleotides align to TRBD1. From germline, CDR1 is SQVTM and CDR2 ANQGSEA. The CDR3 is 13 residues long. With V trimmed by 6 bases and J by 5 bases, 7 bases remained unmatched. The DNA for the CDR3 is TGCAGCGTCCGGGACAGGGAAAGATATGGCTACACCTTC. Translation gives CSVRDRERYGYTF. Full variable domain (outside the CDR3, taken from reference TRBV29-1 and TRBJ1-2): SAVISQKPSRDICQRGTSLTIQCQVDSQVTMMFWYRQQPGQSLTLIATANQGSEATYESGFVIDKFPISRPNLTFSTLTVSNMSPEDSSIYLCSVRDRERYGYTFGSGTRLTVV.

The chain employs TRBV7-7 and TRBJ2-5; D gene uncertain. V dropped 4 bases and J dropped 3 bases, with 12 bases sitting between them. Germline loops: CDR1 SSHAT, CDR2 FNYEAQ (reference sequence). CDR3 length: 14 amino acids. CDR3 nucleotide sequence: TGTGCCAGCAGCTCCAGCGCCATGAAAGAGACCCAGTACTTC. This gives the protein CASSSSAMKETQYF. The full variable domain, in which reference TRBV7-7 and TRBJ2-5 provide the parts outside the CDR3, is GAGVSQSPRYKVTKRGQDVTLRCDPISSHATLYWYQQALGQGPEFLTYFNYEAQPDKSGLPSDRFSAERPEGSISTLTIQRTEQRDSAMYRCASSSSAMKETQYFGPGTRLLVL.